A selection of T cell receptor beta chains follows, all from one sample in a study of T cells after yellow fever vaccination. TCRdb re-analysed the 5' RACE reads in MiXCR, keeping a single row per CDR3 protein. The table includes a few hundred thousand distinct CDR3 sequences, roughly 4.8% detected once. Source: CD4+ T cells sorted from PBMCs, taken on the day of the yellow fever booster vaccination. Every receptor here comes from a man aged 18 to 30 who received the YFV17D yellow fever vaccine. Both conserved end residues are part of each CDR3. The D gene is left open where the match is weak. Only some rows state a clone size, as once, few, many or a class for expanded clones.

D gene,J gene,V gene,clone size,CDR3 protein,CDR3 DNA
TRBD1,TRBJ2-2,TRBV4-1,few,CASSQYRDSNTGELFF,TGCGCCAGCAGCCAGTACCGGGACAGTAATACCGGGGAGCTGTTTTTT
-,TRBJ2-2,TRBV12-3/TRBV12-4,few,CASIAQTNTGELFF,TGTGCCAGCATCGCACAGACCAACACCGGGGAGCTGTTTTTT
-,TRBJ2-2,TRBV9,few,CASSTRQARNTGELFF,TGTGCCAGCAGCACTCGACAGGCTAGGAACACCGGGGAGCTGTTTTTT
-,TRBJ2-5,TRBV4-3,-,CASSQWRYRETQYF,TGCGCCAGCAGCCAGTGGAGGTATCGGGAGACCCAGTACTTC
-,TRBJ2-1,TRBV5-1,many,CASSQRSVGEQFF,TGCGCCAGCAGCCAACGTAGCGTGGGTGAGCAGTTCTTC
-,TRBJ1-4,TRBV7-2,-,CASSLNGGWDEKLFF,TGTGCCAGCAGCTTAAATGGAGGATGGGATGAAAAACTGTTTTTT
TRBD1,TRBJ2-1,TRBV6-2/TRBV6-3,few,CASSTYGTGDYNEQFF,TGTGCCAGCAGTACCTACGGGACAGGGGACTACAATGAGCAGTTCTTC
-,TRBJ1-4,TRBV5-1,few,CASSLTGDNEKLFF,TGCGCCAGCAGCCTGACAGGAGACAATGAAAAACTGTTTTTT
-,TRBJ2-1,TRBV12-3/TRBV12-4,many,CASGPGTLLSYEQFF,TGTGCCAGCGGGCCCGGGACCCTCTTATCCTATGAGCAGTTCTTC
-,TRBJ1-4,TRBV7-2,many,CASSTFGGGSGEKLFF,TGTGCCAGCAGCACCTTCGGCGGGGGTTCAGGAGAAAAACTGTTTTTT
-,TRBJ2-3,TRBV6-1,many,CASSGRKAMGISTDTQYF,TGTGCCAGCAGTGGGAGGAAAGCGATGGGGATTAGCACAGATACGCAGTATTTT
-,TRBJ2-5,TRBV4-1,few,CASSVIEQETQYF,TGCGCCAGCAGCGTTATCGAGCAAGAGACCCAGTACTTC
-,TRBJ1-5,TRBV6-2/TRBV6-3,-,CASTQHLWGEDQPQHF,TGTGCCAGCACCCAACATCTGTGGGGGGAGGATCAGCCCCAGCATTTT
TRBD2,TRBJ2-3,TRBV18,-,CASSPTTGLAGARARLGTQYF,TGTGCCAGCTCACCAACTACGGGACTAGCGGGGGCCCGGGCTCGTTTAGGTACGCAGTATTTT
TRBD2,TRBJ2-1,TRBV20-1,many,CSPKYASGGAREQFF,TGCAGCCCCAAATACGCTAGCGGGGGGGCGCGGGAGCAGTTCTTC
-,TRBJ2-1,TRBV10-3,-,CAISERSPREGLEQFF,TGTGCCATCAGTGAAAGGTCCCCCCGTGAGGGGCTTGAGCAGTTCTTC
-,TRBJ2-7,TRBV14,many,CASSQGRTRYEQYF,TGTGCCAGCAGCCAAGGCAGGACTCGCTACGAGCAGTACTTC
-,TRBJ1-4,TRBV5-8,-,CASSLALGRVREKLFF,TGTGCCAGCAGCTTAGCCCTGGGCAGGGTTCGCGAAAAACTGTTTTTT
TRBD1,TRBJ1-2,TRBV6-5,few,CASSYTRQGLRSGYTF,TGTGCCAGCAGTTACACCCGACAGGGGCTTCGGTCGGGCTACACCTTC
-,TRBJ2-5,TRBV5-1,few,CASGRQPRGETQYF,TGCGCCAGCGGACGACAGCCCCGAGGGGAGACCCAGTACTTC
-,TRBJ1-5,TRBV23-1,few,CASWGPGASPQHF,TGCGCCAGTTGGGGCCCAGGGGCTTCGCCCCAGCATTTT
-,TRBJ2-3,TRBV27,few,CASSEGLASGSQYF,TGTGCCAGCAGTGAGGGACTGGCCTCCGGATCGCAGTATTTT